This TCR beta chain originates from a study of cytotoxic CD8 clonotypes in ibrutinib-treated CLL. About the research overall: The patients comprised roughly 10 relapsed/refractory and more than 14 treatment-naive cases, 17 IGHV unmutated. Partial response occurred in approximately 25 patients and complete response in 2; at median around 70 months, around 15 remained remitted and some 12 progressed.

Data came from immunoSEQ multiplex PCR; TCRdb stores just in-frame clones and leaves some out. The sample has about 10,000 clones, about four fifths seen once. With regard to this clone: Its antigen is not identified.

Germline CDR1 is SGHRS and CDR2 is YFSETQ. The CDR3 consists of 16 residues. Between the trimmed V and J ends, which lost 0 bases and 2 bases, there was a span of 12 bases. Study conclusions and caveats: Clonality correlated strongly with circulating CD8+ T cells and exceeded age-matched healthy donors at baseline.

The source was PBMCs, collected at disease progression, from a patient treated with ibrutinib. The chain uses TRBV5-1 and TRBJ1-3; a weak D match, TRBD1 (6 bases). This clonotype was sampled from a human donor with chronic lymphocytic leukemia. The CDR3, as DNA: TGCGCCAGCAGCTTGGCCGGCGGGGACACTGGAAACACCATATATTTT. Its translation: CASSLAGGDTGNTIYF.